The rows below give T cell receptor beta chains drawn from one sample of a study of blood T cell repertoires in COVID-19. Sequencing used immunoSEQ multiplex PCR; TCRdb keeps in-frame clones, though not all of them. The table shows about 270,000 clones, with more than 75% occurring only once. The material sequenced was peripheral blood. Receptors were obtained from a woman of 80 years or more with COVID-19, enrolled during active disease. The CDR3 runs from the conserved cysteine through the conserved F or W. Each record gives: CDR3 length, V gene, D gene, clone size, J gene, CDR3 protein, CDR3 DNA. D genes are given only for firm matches. Rows may omit the clone size; those that give it use once, few, many or a size class.

>15|TRBV19|-|-|TRBJ1-3
CASSIDPSSGNTIYF
TGTGCCAGTAGTATAGATCCGAGCTCTGGAAACACCATATATTTT
>15|TRBV5-4|TRBD1|few|TRBJ2-3
CASSLAGTGTDTQYF
TGTGCCAGCAGCTTGGCCGGGACAGGCACAGATACGCAGTATTTT
>13|TRBV12-1|-|-|TRBJ2-1
CASSPSAPNEQFF
TGTGCCAGCAGCCCCAGTGCCCCCAATGAGCAGTTCTTC
>19|TRBV19|TRBD2|-|TRBJ2-1
CASSRETSGKVTPYNEQFF
TGTGCCAGTAGTAGAGAGACTAGCGGTAAAGTCACCCCCTACAATGAGCAGTTCTTC
>13|TRBV2|TRBD1|-|TRBJ2-5
CASRGTGQETQYF
TGTGCCAGCAGGGGGACAGGGCAAGAGACCCAGTACTTC
>11|TRBV3-1/TRBV3-2|-|-|TRBJ2-7
CASSARGEQYF
TGTGCCAGCAGCGCCCGGGGGGAGCAGTACTTC
>16|TRBV7-3|TRBD1|-|TRBJ1-1
CASSPQPGTAITEAFF
TGTGCCAGCAGCCCTCAACCCGGGACAGCGATCACTGAAGCTTTCTTT
>12|TRBV2|-|-|TRBJ1-2
CASSDRGVSYTF
TGTGCCAGCAGTGACCGGGGGGTGAGCTACACCTTC
>13|TRBV24-1|TRBD1|-|TRBJ1-2
CATSLMAGGGYTF
TGTGCCACCAGTCTGATGGCAGGGGGTGGCTACACCTTC
>16|TRBV7-6|TRBD1|-|TRBJ2-7
CASSLSGTGPTYEQYF
TGTGCCAGCAGCCTCTCCGGGACAGGACCCACCTACGAGCAGTACTTC
>16|TRBV9|-|many|TRBJ2-7
CASSPSSKRAAYEQYF
TGTGCCAGCAGCCCCAGCTCCAAGCGGGCAGCCTACGAGCAGTACTTC
>16|TRBV3-1/TRBV3-2|-|-|TRBJ1-3
CASSQEGLAAGNTIYF
TGTGCCAGCAGCCAAGAGGGACTAGCTGCTGGAAACACCATATATTTT
>14|TRBV6-1|TRBD1|-|TRBJ2-7
CASSEPGQLYEQYF
TGTGCCAGCAGTGAACCGGGACAGCTCTACGAGCAGTACTTC
>18|TRBV9|TRBD2|-|TRBJ2-1
CASSVRLGGGALENEQFF
TGTGCCAGCAGCGTCCGTCTCGGCGGGGGGGCCCTGGAGAATGAGCAGTTCTTC
>13|TRBV2|TRBD2|-|TRBJ2-7
CASRATSSGGLDF
TGTGCCAGCAGAGCGACCTCTAGCGGGGGCCTCGACTTC
>14|TRBV7-3|TRBD1|once|TRBJ2-3
CASSLGQVTDTQYF
TGTGCCAGCAGCCTTGGACAGGTCACAGATACGCAGTATTTT
>14|TRBV13|-|-|TRBJ1-1
CASSLQGPNTEAFF
TGTGCCAGCAGCTTGCAGGGCCCGAATACTGAAGCTTTCTTT
>13|TRBV18|-|-|TRBJ2-5
CASSPGIQETQYF
TGTGCCAGCTCACCCGGGATTCAAGAGACCCAGTACTTC
>13|TRBV5-1|-|-|TRBJ2-7
CASRLGRDYEQYF
TGCGCCAGCAGACTCGGCAGGGATTACGAGCAGTACTTC
>14|TRBV6-5|-|once|TRBJ2-7
CASDSAPGVYEQYF
TGTGCCAGCGACTCTGCTCCGGGGGTCTACGAGCAGTACTTC
>14|TRBV6-5|-|-|TRBJ2-5
CASSHQNQGRTQYF
TGTGCCAGCTCCCACCAGAATCAGGGGAGGACCCAGTACTTC
>14|TRBV5-1|TRBD1|-|TRBJ1-5
CASSTGTAHQPQHF
TGCGCCAGCAGCACCGGGACAGCTCATCAGCCCCAGCATTTT
>14|TRBV5-1|TRBD1|-|TRBJ2-5
CASSLEGGRETQYF
TGCGCCAGCAGCTTGGAAGGGGGCCGGGAGACCCAGTACTTC
>15|TRBV18|TRBD2|once|TRBJ2-3
CASSSGLEATDTQYF
TGTGCCAGCTCCTCGGGACTAGAGGCGACAGATACGCAGTATTTT
>14|TRBV4-2|TRBD1|once|TRBJ2-1
CASSFQGDGYEQFF
TGTGCCAGCAGCTTCCAGGGGGATGGCTATGAGCAGTTCTTC
>15|TRBV18|-|-|TRBJ2-2
CASSPSQGSFGELFF
TGTGCCAGCTCACCATCCCAGGGGTCTTTCGGGGAGCTGTTTTTT
>16|TRBV4-1|-|-|TRBJ1-2
CASSQFPGQGGSGYTF
TGCGCCAGCAGCCAATTCCCAGGGCAGGGAGGGAGTGGCTACACCTTC
>13|TRBV30|TRBD2|-|TRBJ2-1
CAWERGNYNEQFF
TGTGCCTGGGAGCGGGGGAATTACAATGAGCAGTTCTTC
>18|TRBV28|TRBD1|-|TRBJ2-6
CASSGRQGSGSGANVLTF
TGTGCCAGCAGTGGAAGACAGGGGAGCGGCTCTGGGGCCAACGTCCTGACTTTC
>12|TRBV6-5|-|-|TRBJ2-3
CASSSSTDTQYF
TGTGCCAGCAGTTCGTCCACAGATACGCAGTATTTT
>15|TRBV6-5|-|-|TRBJ1-6
CASRPDSSYNSPLHF
TGTGCCAGCAGGCCAGACTCTTCCTATAATTCACCCCTCCACTTT
>15|TRBV6-5|TRBD1|-|TRBJ1-6
CASSYRTGRSSPLHF
TGTGCCAGCAGTTACAGGACAGGGAGAAGTTCACCCCTCCACTTT
>22|TRBV3-1/TRBV3-2|TRBD2|-|TRBJ2-1
CASSQDPGGLCGAGGYYNEQFF
TGTGCCAGCAGCCAAGATCCGGGGGGGCTTTGCGGGGCGGGGGGTTACTACAATGAGCAGTTCTTC
>15|TRBV11-2|-|few|TRBJ1-3
CASSLDFGSGNTIYF
TGTGCCAGCAGCTTAGATTTCGGGTCTGGAAACACCATATATTTT
>15|TRBV19|-|-|TRBJ1-1
CASSPGRFGNTEAFF
TGTGCCAGTAGTCCAGGGCGATTCGGGAACACTGAAGCTTTCTTT
>16|TRBV5-1|-|-|TRBJ2-6
CASSLDSNSGANVLTF
TGCGCCAGCAGCTTGGACAGTAACTCTGGGGCCAACGTCCTGACTTTC
>16|TRBV27|TRBD1|few|TRBJ1-2
CASSFLKQGAQNGYTF
TGTGCCAGCAGTTTTCTAAAGCAGGGGGCGCAGAATGGCTACACCTTC
>14|TRBV2|-|-|TRBJ1-2
CASSEVSQDYGYTF
TGTGCCAGCAGTGAGGTCAGCCAGGACTATGGCTACACCTTC
>17|TRBV6-2/TRBV6-3|-|few|TRBJ2-1
CASSYSGGISSYNEQFF
TGTGCCAGCAGTTACTCAGGCGGGATTAGCTCCTACAATGAGCAGTTCTTC
>13|TRBV4-3|-|-|TRBJ1-6
CASSQDLRGPLHF
TGCGCCAGCAGCCAAGATCTTCGGGGTCCCCTCCACTTT
>15|TRBV10-1|TRBD1|-|TRBJ2-3
CASSDTGQGTDTQYF
TGCGCCAGCAGTGATACGGGACAGGGAACAGATACGCAGTATTTT
>16|TRBV5-1|TRBD1|once|TRBJ2-5
CASSSIDRGTQETQYF
TGCGCCAGCAGCTCCATTGACAGGGGGACTCAAGAGACCCAGTACTTC
>15|TRBV15|TRBD1|-|TRBJ1-5
CATSRRQGINQPQHF
TGTGCCACCAGCAGGCGACAGGGGATCAATCAGCCCCAGCATTTT
>12|TRBV10-3|-|-|TRBJ1-1
CASTGMNTEAFF
TGTGCCAGCACAGGTATGAACACTGAAGCTTTCTTT
>16|TRBV2|TRBD2|-|TRBJ2-1
CASMARRGGINNEQFF
TGTGCCAGTATGGCCCGGCGGGGGGGGATTAACAATGAGCAGTTCTTC
>13|TRBV6-5|-|-|TRBJ1-1
CASSLTENTEAFF
TGTGCCAGCAGCCTAACAGAGAACACTGAAGCTTTCTTT
>17|TRBV19|-|-|TRBJ1-2
CASSPSQAGALGYGYTF
TGTGCCAGTAGTCCGTCTCAGGCAGGGGCGCTGGGATATGGCTACACCTTC
>16|TRBV2|-|-|TRBJ1-4
CASVRGGVATNEKLFF
TGTGCCAGCGTCCGGGGAGGGGTCGCAACTAATGAAAAACTGTTTTTT
>18|TRBV19|TRBD1|-|TRBJ1-1
CASSPQPGQGGGIAEAFF
TGTGCCAGTAGCCCCCAGCCGGGACAGGGGGGAGGGATCGCTGAAGCTTTCTTT
>16|TRBV9|TRBD2|-|TRBJ2-5
CAIQGLAGGYQETQYF
TGTGCCATCCAGGGACTAGCGGGGGGTTACCAAGAGACCCAGTACTTC
>16|TRBV9|TRBD2|-|TRBJ2-3
CASTGGGALERSTQYF
TGTGCCAGCACCGGCGGGGGGGCCTTGGAAAGAAGTACGCAGTATTTT
>15|TRBV28|TRBD1|-|TRBJ1-1
CASSLPTGAGPEAFF
TGTGCCAGCAGTTTACCCACAGGGGCAGGACCAGAAGCTTTCTTT
>13|TRBV3-1/TRBV3-2|TRBD2|-|TRBJ2-7
CASSPIAGWEQYF
TGTGCCAGCAGCCCCATAGCGGGGTGGGAGCAGTACTTC
>16|TRBV7-8|TRBD1|-|TRBJ2-2
CASSLAGTGLAGELFF
TGTGCCAGCAGCTTGGCAGGGACAGGGCTGGCCGGGGAGCTGTTTTTT
>13|TRBV28|TRBD1|-|TRBJ1-2
CASRTGTVYGYTF
TGTGCCAGCAGGACCGGGACAGTCTATGGCTACACCTTC
>14|TRBV5-1|-|once|TRBJ2-5
CASSPVVVPETQYF
TGCGCCAGCAGCCCGGTGGTCGTCCCAGAGACCCAGTACTTC